One and the same sample provided the 24 T cell receptor beta chains below, sequenced in a study of OX40 agonist ivuxolimab in advanced cancers. TCRdb's copy holds only in-frame clones and misses some; the assay was immunoSEQ multiplex PCR. Here the sample spans 50,000 to 65,000 clones, roughly 87% being singletons. The sample in question was CD4+ or CD8+ T cells sorted from blood, obtained in a trial of the OX40 agonist ivuxolimab. These receptors came from an adult with an advanced solid tumor such as melanoma, head and neck, liver or kidney cancer.

Notes on this clone: At one boundary the junction diverges from the germline segment, which might be a read error. The chain is built from TRBV30 and TRBJ1-4; possibly TRBD1 for D (5 bases). Looked up from germline, CDR1 is GTSNPN and CDR2 is SVGIG (reference sequence). There are 13 residues in the CDR3. CDR3 bases: TGTGCCTGGAGTGTAGGGACTTTTGAAGAACTGTTTTTT. Translation gives CAWSVGTFEELFF.

Written as DNA, the CDR3 is TGTGCCAGCTCACCTAGTACAACAAGTAATGAGCAGTTCTTC. Its protein product is CASSPSTTSNEQFF. This chain joins TRBV18 and TRBJ2-1; D call uncertain. Germline V gene data show CDR1 as KGHSH and CDR2 as LQKENI. The CDR3 has 14 residues. Trimming stripped 3 bases from V and 7 bases from J, with 13 bases between.

This clone was detected only once. V is TRBV30 and J is TRBJ1-3; D not resolved. This CDR3 contains 10 residues. V was clipped by 4 bases and J by 4 bases, with 2 bases between them. Looked up from germline, CDR1 is GTSNPN and CDR2 is SVGIG (reference sequence). The CDR3 loop is CAWTGNTIYF. The CDR3 DNA sequence: TGTGCCTGGACAGGAAACACCATATATTTT.

V gene TRBV7-9 combines with J gene TRBJ1-4, with D perhaps TRBD1 (6 bases). Looked up from germline, CDR1 is SEHNR and CDR2 is FQNEAQ (reference sequence). This CDR3 spans 17 amino acids. The germline V and J ends were trimmed by 5 bases and 1 base, with 17 bases remaining between them. This chain's CDR3 is CASSLQGTVGTNEKLFF. The CDR3 DNA reads TGTGCCAGCAGCCTACAGGGTACCGTTGGAACTAATGAAAAACTGTTTTTT.

The J gene is TRBJ2-2, the V gene TRBV2; a possible D gene is TRBD1 (5 bases). This CDR3 is built from 15 residues. V shed 4 bases and J shed 4 bases, with 13 bases lying between them. Germline CDR1 and CDR2: SNHLY and FYNNEI. The CDR3 here is CASSVVGAGTGELFF. DNA of the CDR3: TGTGCCAGCAGTGTAGTTGGGGCCGGCACCGGGGAGCTGTTTTTT.

The chain couples TRBV6-6 to TRBJ2-7, with a weak D call TRBD1 (5 bases). This CDR3 has 12 residues. Germline CDR1 is MNHNY and CDR2 is SVGAGI (reference sequence). Trimming cost V 5 bases and J 11 bases, with 16 bases left between them. The CDR3 sequence: CASSDGQGPKYF. As DNA, the CDR3 is TGTGCCAGCAGTGATGGACAAGGCCCAAAGTACTTC.

The chain carries TRBV10-3 and TRBJ2-3, with 12 bases identical to TRBD1. Per germline, CDR1 ENHRY and CDR2 SYGVKD. The CDR3 spans 13 residues. With V trimmed by 6 bases and J by 6 bases, 1 base remained unmatched. DNA for the CDR3: TGTGCCATCAGGGGACAGGGGGCTGATACGCAGTATTTT. Translating gives CAIRGQGADTQYF.

The V and J genes are TRBV16 and TRBJ1-5; no reliable D call. Trimming cost V 4 bases and J 2 bases, with 15 bases left between them. The CDR3 is made up of 16 amino acids. Germline-derived CDR1 and CDR2 are KGHSY and FQNENV. CDR3 in DNA: TGTGCCAGCAGCCCCCAGCTAAATCACGGCAATCAGCCCCAGCATTTT. This codes for CASSPQLNHGNQPQHF.

The rearrangement uses TRBV5-1 and TRBJ2-7, with TRBD2 identical over 9 bases. V was clipped by 0 bases and J by 9 bases; unmatched bases: 10. This CDR3 is 15 amino acids long. Germline lookup yields CDR1 SGHRS and CDR2 YFSETQ. This CDR3 is CASSLVAGVGSVQYF. The CDR3 bases are TGCGCCAGCAGCTTGGTAGCGGGAGTAGGTTCAGTGCAGTACTTC.

In DNA form, the CDR3 reads TGTGCCAGCAGCGCCCCGGGACAGGGGTTTGGGCAGTACTTC. Amino acid sequence: CASSAPGQGFGQYF. The rearrangement joins TRBV7-2 to TRBJ2-7, with 10 nucleotides matching TRBD1. From germline, CDR1 is SGHTA and CDR2 FQGNSA. The length of the CDR3 is 14 residues. Trimming at V came to 5 bases and at J to 9 bases, leaving 10 bases not matched to a gene. Drawing the rest from reference TRBV7-2 and TRBJ2-7, the complete variable domain is GAGVSQSPSNKVTEKGKDVELRCDPISGHTALYWYRQSLGQGLEFLIYFQGNSAPDKSGLPSDRFSAERTGGSVSTLTIQRTQQEDSAVYLCASSAPGQGFGQYFGPGTRLTVT.

This sequence joins TRBV2 and TRBJ1-2; TRBD1 matches at 8 bases. Germline trimming cut 6 bases from V and 7 bases from J; bases unmatched to any gene: 10. Germline values: CDR1 SNHLY, CDR2 FYNNEI. The CDR3 is 14 residues long. As DNA, the CDR3 is TGTGCCAGCAGCTTAGGGCAGGGGGCGATTGGCTACACCTTC. Protein sequence: CASSLGQGAIGYTF. The complete variable domain, with remaining parts taken from reference TRBV2 and TRBJ1-2, reads EPEVTQTPSHQVTQMGQEVILRCVPISNHLYFYWYRQILGQKVEFLVSFYNNEISEKSEIFDDQFSVERPDGSNFTLKIRSTKLEDSAMYFCASSLGQGAIGYTFGSGTRLTVV.

Concerning this clone: At one of its ends the junction is not consistent with the germline gene, which may arise from a read error. CDR3 DNA: TGCAGCGTCGAAGAGAGAGACAGCCGAAAACTGTTTTTT. Its protein is CSVEERDSRKLFF. The chain has TRBV29-1 and TRBJ1-4; TRBD1 might be the D (5 bases). Germline values: CDR1 SQVTM, CDR2 ANQGSEA. The CDR3 sequence is 13 residues long.

This sequence joins TRBV2 and TRBJ2-5; D is unresolved. The CDR3 extends over 11 amino acids. Germline V gene sequence: CDR1 SNHLY, CDR2 FYNNEI. V was pared by 6 bases and J by 9 bases, with 11 bases between. The CDR3 nucleotides are TGTGCCAGCAGAGAGGAGCAGGCCCAGTACTTC. Amino acid sequence: CASREEQAQYF.

The J gene is TRBJ1-1, the V gene TRBV19; D possibly corresponds to TRBD1 (5 bases). The CDR3 is made up of 19 amino acids. Trimming pared 5 bases from V and 7 bases from J, leaving 32 bases between. Germline-derived CDR1 and CDR2 are LNHDA and SQIVND (reference sequence). Written as DNA, the CDR3 is TGTGCCAGTAGTCCGGGAGGGGAGGTACTATTTCACGCCACTGATGAAGCTTTCTTT. Translating gives CASSPGGEVLFHATDEAFF.

This clone turned up a few times. This chain joins TRBV4-3 and TRBJ2-2, with 9 bases fitting TRBD2. V was pared by 1 base and J by 4 bases, with 7 bases of the junction left unmatched. The CDR3 covers 17 residues. Germline V gene lookup returns CDR1 LGHNA and CDR2 YSLEER. CDR3 DNA: TGCGCCAGCAGCCAAGGGGGAGCGGGAGGCGGCACCGGGGAGCTGTTTTTT. Its protein is CASSQGGAGGGTGELFF.

The V and J genes are TRBV27 and TRBJ2-5; TRBD1 matches 8 bases. The junction had 15 bases not matched to a gene; V was cut back by 6 bases and J by 9 bases. The CDR3 totals 15 residues. In germline, CDR1 is MNHEY, CDR2 SMNVEV (reference sequence). Written as DNA, the CDR3 is TGTGCCAGCAGACCGGGGACAGGTTTAAACGGGGCCCAGTACTTC. This gives the protein CASRPGTGLNGAQYF.

This clone is a singleton in its sample. The chain is built from TRBV30 and TRBJ1-6; 7 nucleotides align to TRBD1. CDR3 length: 15 residues. The germline gives CDR1 GTSNPN, CDR2 SVGIG (reference sequence). V lost 4 bases to trimming and J lost 8 bases; unmatched junction nucleotides: 11. The CDR3 is CAWTRGQGEYSPLHF. CDR3 nucleotides: TGTGCCTGGACCCGGGGGCAGGGGGAATATTCACCCCTCCACTTT.

The rearrangement joins TRBV19 to TRBJ2-1; D may be TRBD1 (6 bases). This CDR3 spans 16 amino acids. Germline CDR1 and CDR2: LNHDA and SQIVND (reference sequence). V lost 5 bases and J 6 bases, leaving 20 bases between the germline ends. CDR3: CASSDPGTIPTNEQFF. The CDR3 DNA follows: TGTGCCAGTAGTGATCCCGGGACAATTCCTACCAATGAGCAGTTCTTC.

The genes are TRBV5-1 and TRBJ2-5; D gene ambiguous. This CDR3 is 14 amino acids long. V lost 0 bases and J lost 3, with 9 bases in between. Germline V gene data show CDR1 as SGHRS and CDR2 as YFSETQ. In nucleotides, the CDR3 is TGCGCCAGCAGCTTGGAATCTGGGGAAGAGACCCAGTACTTC. This encodes CASSLESGEETQYF.

The chain's CDR3 is CASSLEGGSGYTF. For the CDR3, the DNA is TGCGCCAGCAGCTTGGAGGGGGGATCAGGCTACACCTTC. The chain employs TRBV5-1 and TRBJ1-2, with TRBD1 as a possible D gene (6 bases). Germline-derived CDR1 and CDR2 are SGHRS and YFSETQ. Trimming shortened V by 0 bases and J by 8 bases, and 11 bases separated the two germline ends. This CDR3 region has 13 residues.

The V and J genes are TRBV5-1 and TRBJ2-3; 10 positions match TRBD2. The CDR3 loop spans 15 amino acids. Germline V gene data show CDR1 as SGHRS and CDR2 as YFSETQ. V was clipped by 1 base and J by 6 bases; unmatched bases: 5. Here the CDR3 DNA reads TGCGCCAGCAGCTTGATTAGCGGGAGGTACGATACGCAGTATTTT. It specifies CASSLISGRYDTQYF.

CDR3 DNA sequence: TGTGCCAGCTCACCCTACACGGTGTCTGCACAAGAGACCCAGTACTTC. Protein product: CASSPYTVSAQETQYF. The J gene is TRBJ2-5, the V gene TRBV18; no firm D call. The length of the CDR3 is 16 residues. Germline V gene sequence: CDR1 KGHSH, CDR2 LQKENI. With 3 bases removed from V and 2 bases from J, the gap between germline ends came to 16 bases.

The rearrangement links TRBV5-4 to TRBJ2-7, with a tentative D call TRBD1 (6 bases). Germline assignment: CDR1 SGHNT and CDR2 YYREEE (reference sequence). The CDR3 sequence is 14 residues long. Deletions cut 5 bases from V and 9 bases from J, with 21 bases between. CDR3 residues: CASSSRDIATVQYF. The CDR3, as DNA: TGTGCCAGCAGTTCACGGGACATAGCTACGGTGCAGTACTTC.

The V gene is TRBV10-3, the J gene TRBJ2-7; 9 bases are shared with TRBD2. CDR1 and CDR2 from the germline V gene are ENHRY and SYGVKD. Trimming cost V 8 bases and J 5 bases; bases outside gene matches: 7. This CDR3 contains 13 residues. The CDR3 nucleotides are TGTGCCATCTGGCGGGAGGGCCTGAACGAGCAGTACTTC. It encodes CAIWREGLNEQYF.